This T cell receptor beta chain was captured in a study of blood T cell repertoires in COVID-19. In the study overall: Specimens from acute and convalescent COVID-19 originated in the United States, Italy and Spain. PBMCs, B-cell-depleted T cells, or T cells were the source of the cDNA or gDNA that made up the material.

Authors' processing steps: The assay estimated nucleated cells by amplifying reference gene primers. Sequenced by immunoSEQ multiplex PCR; TCRdb stores in-frame clones only, minus some. From that table come the V and J calls and clone size; the DNA was used to work out D and trimming. Among some 190,000 clones, 80% to 90% were seen once, and the ten largest hold 3% to 4%. The CDR3 sequence is 14 residues long. Trimming shortened V by 2 bases and J by 7 bases, and 12 bases separated the two germline ends. Germline CDR1 and CDR2: MDHEN and SYDVKM. This clone was seen only once. Sequencing was done on a sample of peripheral blood. The receptor was derived from a man between 60 and 70 years old with acute or convalescent COVID-19. V and J are TRBV28 and TRBJ1-5; possible D gene TRBD1, 6 bases. CDR3: CASSLRQGFQPQHF. DNA for the CDR3: TGTGCCAGCAGTTTAAGGCAGGGGTTCCAGCCCCAGCATTTT.